These 10 T cell receptor beta chains were all obtained from the same sample, sequenced in a study of blood T cells in healthy people across ages (dated by TCRdb to the mid-2010s). Library generation was performed with 5' RACE. Sequencing took place on an Illumina HiSeq 2500. A second about 7 to 11 cycle PCR used a sample-barcoded 5' primer and a J-beta primer mix. The public reads were quality trimmed at Q25 with fastp and then assembled into clones with MiXCR by TCRdb, keeping productive beta chains. One record per CDR3 amino acid sequence lists the most common genes and DNA. The sample contains roughly 800,000 distinct CDR3 sequences, about three fifths of them found a single time. 20% to 25% of the sample is taken by the ten largest. The specimen was blood. The receptors originated from a man aged 25 to 40 in good health.

This chain links TRBV3-1 with TRBJ1-2; perhaps TRBD1 as D (5 bases). The CDR3 totals 15 residues. The V gene lost 0 bases and the J gene lost 0 bases, with 8 bases spanning the gap. The germline CDR1 and CDR2 sequences are LGHDT and YNNKEL (reference sequence). CDR3 coding DNA: TGTGCCAGCAGCCAAGATGGGACGACTAACTATGGCTACACCTTC. Amino acids: CASSQDGTTNYGYTF.

The V gene is TRBV11-2, the J gene TRBJ2-7; tentative D call: TRBD2 (7 bases). Germline assignment: CDR1 SGHAT and CDR2 FQNNGV. The V gene lost 6 bases and the J gene lost 4 bases, with 16 bases spanning the gap. CDR3 length: 14 amino acids. CDR3 protein: CASRFSGGRYEQYF. CDR3 bases: TGTGCCAGCAGATTCTCGGGGGGCCGGTACGAGCAGTACTTC.

V usage is TRBV20-1 and J usage is TRBJ2-5; 7 positions agree with TRBD2. The germline V gene encodes CDR1 DFQATT and CDR2 SNEGSKA (reference sequence). With V trimmed by 1 base and J by 0 bases, 5 bases remained unmatched. The CDR3 length is 15 residues. In DNA, the CDR3 is TGCAGTGCTAGAGGGAGACGGGAGGACCAAGAGACCCAGTACTTC. It yields the protein CSARGRREDQETQYF.

V gene TRBV5-1 combines with J gene TRBJ2-1; D may be TRBD1 (6 bases). Trimming removed 4 bases from V and 8 bases from J, with 22 bases in between. CDR3 length equals 16 residues. CDR1 and CDR2 from the germline V gene are SGHRS and YFSETQ. The chain's CDR3 is CASSPNPGRGSDEQFF. The CDR3 region has the DNA TGCGCCAGCAGCCCCAACCCGGGCAGGGGTTCCGATGAGCAGTTCTTC.

This clonotype has more than one count but fewer than ten. This chain connects TRBV6-5 to TRBJ1-2; maybe TRBD1 (6 bases). V lost 5 bases and J 4 bases, leaving 17 bases between the germline ends. The CDR3 runs to 15 residues. Germline V gene sequence: CDR1 MNHEY, CDR2 SVGAGI. CDR3 sequence (DNA): TGTGCCAGCAGTGGGTCGACAGGATGGATCTATGGCTACACCTTC. Protein: CASSGSTGWIYGYTF.

This clonotype appeared a few times. The chain carries TRBV27 and TRBJ2-1; perhaps D is TRBD1 or TRBD2 (6 bases each). The germline CDR1 and CDR2 sequences are MNHEY and SMNVEV (reference sequence). Trimming cost V 8 bases and J 7 bases, with 18 bases left between them. The CDR3 sequence is 14 residues long. CDR3 sequence: CASRGRGPGNEQFF. For the CDR3, the DNA is TGTGCCAGCCGGGGGCGGGGACCTGGTAATGAGCAGTTCTTC.

This chain connects TRBV4-3 to TRBJ2-3; D perhaps matches TRBD2 (5 bases). Germline CDR1 is LGHNA and CDR2 is YSLEER. Trimming shortened V by 8 bases and J by 1 base, and 16 bases separated the two germline ends. CDR3 length: 15 residues. The CDR3 region has the DNA TGCGCCAGCGGGCGTGGGGAGTCGGGCACAGATACGCAGTATTTT. Translating gives CASGRGESGTDTQYF.

Here the CDR3 reads CASTATNTDTQYF. As DNA, the CDR3 is TGCGCCAGCACAGCGACCAACACAGATACGCAGTATTTT. V is TRBV5-1 and J is TRBJ2-3; D remains ambiguous. Germline V gene lookup returns CDR1 SGHRS and CDR2 YFSETQ. The CDR3 totals 13 residues. Between the trimmed V and J ends, which lost 6 bases and 2 bases, there was a span of 10 bases.

This clonotype was found a few times. The chain employs TRBV29-1 and TRBJ2-1, with D perhaps TRBD1 (6 bases). The CDR3 totals 14 residues. Germline CDR1 is SQVTM and CDR2 is ANQGSEA. The V end lost 4 bases, the J end lost 3 bases, and 13 bases lay between the germline ends. In DNA, the CDR3 is TGCAGCGTTGGTGGGACATCCCGCTACAATGAGCAGTTCTTC. It codes for CSVGGTSRYNEQFF.

The table lists this clonotype with a count of one. This sequence joins TRBV7-2 and TRBJ2-3; D gene unclear. The CDR3 is 15 amino acids. Trimming removed 1 base at V and 1 base at J, with 9 bases between. The germline gives CDR1 SGHTA, CDR2 FQGNSA. The CDR3 loop is CASSLEGRGTDTQYF. Written as DNA, the CDR3 is TGTGCCAGCAGCTTAGAGGGTAGGGGCACAGATACGCAGTATTTT.